These 7 T cell receptor beta chains were all obtained from the same sample, sequenced in a study of response to subunit inactivated influenza vaccine. TCRdb fed the RT-PCR reads into MiXCR, producing one record per CDR3 protein. This sample has approximately 520,000 distinct CDR3 sequences, with 16% found just once. The sequenced sample was CD4+ T cells sorted from PBMCs, obtained 23 months after vaccination. The receptors were sampled from a man aged 50 to 69 who received an inactivated influenza vaccine.

The chain carries TRBV4-1 and TRBJ1-1, with TRBD1 matching 8 bases. CDR1 and CDR2 from the germline V gene are MGHRA and YSYEKL. This CDR3 has 17 amino acids. The V gene end was trimmed by 4 bases and the J gene end by 4 bases; junction bases not matched to a gene: 14. CDR3 sequence reads: CASSPLSRGQVGTEAFF. The CDR3 coding sequence is TGCGCCAGCAGCCCCCTGAGCAGGGGACAGGTCGGCACTGAAGCTTTCTTT.

The DNA for the CDR3 is TGTGCCAGCAGTCACTGGACAGCTAGGACCCTCTACAATGAGCAGTTCTTC. The encoded protein is CASSHWTARTLYNEQFF. The chain couples TRBV6-2 or TRBV6-3 to TRBJ2-1, with D perhaps matching TRBD1 (6 bases). The germline gives CDR1 MNHEY, CDR2 SVGEGT. The CDR3 consists of 17 residues. Trimming took 5 bases from V and 3 from J, leaving 20 bases between them.

J is TRBJ2-1 and V is TRBV20-1; 14 bases agree with TRBD2. V lost 2 bases, J lost 6 bases, and 3 bases stayed unmatched. The CDR3 runs 15 residues. The germline V gene has CDR1 DFQATT and CDR2 SNEGSKA (reference sequence). The CDR3 spells CSARPGTSGSNEQFF. CDR3 DNA sequence: TGCAGTGCTAGACCCGGGACTAGCGGGAGCAATGAGCAGTTCTTC.

This clonotype was detected only a few times. The chain couples TRBV15 to TRBJ1-2; D gene uncertain. This CDR3 is 12 amino acids long. V gave up 0 bases and J gave up 4 bases, with 3 bases separating them. Per the germline V gene, CDR1 is LNHNV and CDR2 is YYDKDF (reference sequence). CDR3: CATSREGYGYTF. For the CDR3, the DNA is TGTGCCACCAGCAGAGAGGGCTATGGCTACACCTTC.

V and J are TRBV3-1 and TRBJ2-1; D perhaps matches TRBD2 (5 bases). The CDR3 is 12 residues long. Germline V CDR1 and CDR2: LGHDT, YNNKEL (reference sequence). V shed 5 bases and J shed 8 bases, with 10 bases lying between them. CDR3 nucleotide sequence: TGTGCCAGCAGCTTAACTAGGGATGAGCAGTTCTTC. It yields the protein CASSLTRDEQFF.

This clonotype has a handful of counts. The chain couples TRBV10-3 to TRBJ1-1; the match to TRBD1 covers 7 bases. Germline CDR1 and CDR2: ENHRY and SYGVKD. The CDR3 sequence is 12 residues long. Trimming removed 4 bases from V and 8 bases from J; junction bases left unmatched: 4. The CDR3 DNA reads as TGTGCCATCAGTGGCCGGGACAGAGAAGCTTTCTTT. Translation: CAISGRDREAFF.

This clonotype has a handful of counts. This chain links TRBV7-2 with TRBJ1-1, with 7 positions matching TRBD1. From germline, CDR1 is SGHTA and CDR2 FQGNSA. V was pared by 3 bases and J by 4 bases, with 8 bases of the junction left unmatched. The CDR3 runs 15 residues. Here the CDR3 reads CASSFQGGSGTEAFF. The CDR3 bases are TGTGCCAGCAGCTTTCAAGGGGGCAGTGGCACTGAAGCTTTCTTT. Full variable domain (rest looked up from reference TRBV7-2 and TRBJ1-1): GAGVSQSPSNKVTEKGKDVELRCDPISGHTALYWYRQSLGQGLEFLIYFQGNSAPDKSGLPSDRFSAERTGGSVSTLTIQRTQQEDSAVYLCASSFQGGSGTEAFFGQGTRLTVV.